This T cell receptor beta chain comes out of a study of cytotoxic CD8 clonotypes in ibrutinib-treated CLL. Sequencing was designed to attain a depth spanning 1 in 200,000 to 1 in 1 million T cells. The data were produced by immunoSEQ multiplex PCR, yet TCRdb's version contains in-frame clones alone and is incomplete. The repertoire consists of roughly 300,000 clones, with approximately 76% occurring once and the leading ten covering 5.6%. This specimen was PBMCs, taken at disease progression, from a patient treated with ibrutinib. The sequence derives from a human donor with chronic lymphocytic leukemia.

The CDR3 reads CASSLSGTAEAFF. The CDR3 region has the DNA TGTGCCAGCAGTTTATCGGGGACTGCAGAAGCTTTCTTT. This chain connects TRBV27 to TRBJ1-1; a possible D gene is TRBD1 (5 bases). From germline, CDR1 is MNHEY and CDR2 SMNVEV (reference sequence). Trimming took 0 bases from V and 8 from J, leaving 10 bases between them. CDR3 length equals 13 residues.